Sequencing of this T cell receptor (beta chain) was carried out in a study of blood T cell repertoires in COVID-19. This clone was seen only once. Profiled with immunoSEQ multiplex PCR; TCRdb holds only in-frame clones, not every one. Here the sample spans hundreds of thousands of clones, roughly 90% being singletons. The V gene's germline CDR1 is KGHSH and CDR2 LQKENI. J gave up 2 bases and V 1 base, and 3 bases lay outside the gene matches. The CDR3 consists of 15 residues. The gene calls are TRBV18 and TRBJ2-3; TRBD2 aligns across 7 bases. The receptor was derived from a man in his late teens or twenties with COVID-19, enrolled during active disease. Sequenced input: peripheral blood. The DNA for the CDR3 is TGTGCCAGCTCACCACGGCTAGCGGACACAGATACGCAGTATTTT. Protein sequence: CASSPRLADTDTQYF.